The TCR beta chain under discussion was sequenced for a study of post-analysis software for immune sequencing data (dated by TCRdb to 2014 to 2015). In the study overall: Relapsing-remitting, secondary progressive and progressive-relapsing multiple sclerosis were recorded as disease courses, and subtype annotation was lacking for some patients. A subset of samples was prepared in parallel using single-end sample barcoding, then pooled and co-amplified after Illumina adapter ligation. The patient repertoires were compared against about 10 previously published healthy control repertoires obtained from donors aged 6 to 25 years.

The CDR3, from cysteine to phenylalanine, totals 14 residues. Just CDR3 DNA is preserved here, 42 bases in frame from base 1. For CDR1 and CDR2, the germline V gene lists MDHEN and SYDVKM. General study outcomes and caveats: The multiple sclerosis patient group was slightly younger than the control group. Multiple sclerosis patients had significantly lower normalized Chao1 diversity than controls, a result that suggests substantial peripheral T-cell clonal expansion. Direct clustering with F measure revealed strong co-clustering of samples prepared in the same batch, which led to a batch-effect correction. Significantly higher frequencies in patients than in controls were found for five or six TRBV segments, including TRBV5-6, TRBV5-1 and TRBV20-1.

Libraries were made using PCR. The run used an Illumina HiSeq 2500. To reduce PCR and sequencing biases, unique molecular identifiers were incorporated into the TCR beta cDNA libraries. Every 1 to 10 million input T cells yielded approximately 500,000 cDNA molecules, meaning each molecule approximated one T cell. The patient libraries were prepared and sequenced with the same protocol used for the earlier healthy control dataset. Within a given batch, samples were prepared together, multiplexed and sequenced on the same HiSeq lane. On the authors' methods: MIGEC handled the raw barcoded reads, throwing out single-read molecular identifier groups before consensus assembly and CDR3 extraction. VDJtools was used for post-analysis of the clonotype tables, and diversity was normalized by down-sampling every dataset to the size of the smallest sample. In repertoire overlap clustering, CDR3 amino acid sequences, but not nucleotide sequences, were matched to correct batch-related cross-sample contamination. The public sequencing data were trimmed at Q25 with fastp and processed into clonotypes with MiXCR by TCRdb, which kept only in-frame beta chains. Rows matching on CDR3 protein sequence are summarized as one entry with the most common DNA and genes. For this entry, the V and J calls and clone size follow TCRdb and not the study's own pipeline. A total of around 190,000 distinct CDR3 sequences appear in this sample, 29% of them only once. The ten biggest clones cover around 3.7% of the sample.

For this clonotype: Its specific antigen is unknown. A much larger clone differs by one base, so this may be a read error.

TCR beta repertoires were profiled from peripheral blood of approximately 13 young patients with multiple sclerosis to demonstrate the VDJtools post-analysis software. The patients with multiple sclerosis were children and adolescents between about 6 and 16 years of age. The chain was built from TRBV28 and TRBJ2-5; no D gene is confidently identified. The specimen was blood. This receptor was taken from a girl aged 2-17 years with multiple sclerosis. The DNA sequence is given as TGTGCCTGCAGTTTATTAGGCAACCAAGAGACCCAGTACTTC. This encodes CACSLLGNQETQYF.